The 5 T cell receptor beta chains listed next were all sequenced from one sample in a study of cytomegalovirus exposure and HLA in healthy donors (dated by TCRdb to 2015 to 2018). The library was produced with the immunoSEQ multiplex PCR assay. For the multiplex PCR, a mixture combining 60 forward primers for TCR Vbeta segments and 13 reverse primers for TCR Jbeta segments was used. Sourced from immuneACCESS, this table was stored by TCRdb with only in-frame sequences that have V and J called. A share of the clones is absent; for the studies checked, an unresolved V gene accounts for under half, and the remainder has no known explanation. The sample has 74,000 or so clones on record, 75% to 85% of them singletons. Roughly 3% of the sample is held by the ten biggest clonotypes. Sequences were obtained from PBMCs. Every receptor here comes from a man aged 45 to 65 in good health and CMV-seropositive.

A remark on this clone: The junction departs from germline at one end; a sequencing error may be responsible. V usage is TRBV7-9 and J usage is TRBJ1-5; D remains ambiguous. Germline CDR1 is SEHNR and CDR2 is FQNEAQ (reference sequence). CDR3 length: 12 amino acids. The CDR3 region has the DNA TGTTCCAGCAGCTTCGGGGAACAGCCCCAGCATTTT. Its translation is CSSSFGEQPQHF.

V usage is TRBV19 and J usage is TRBJ1-2; D may be TRBD1 (5 bases). Germline V lookup: CDR1 LNHDA, CDR2 SQIVND (reference sequence). V was trimmed by 5 bases and J by 5 bases, leaving 15 bases between them. The CDR3 consists of 14 residues. The chain's CDR3 is CASSLGVQVYGYTF. DNA for the CDR3: TGTGCCAGTAGTTTAGGGGTACAGGTTTATGGCTACACCTTC.

This chain uses TRBV7-2 with TRBJ2-2; TRBD1 is a possible D gene (5 bases). V was pared by 5 bases and J by 5 bases, with 12 bases between. Germline-derived CDR1 and CDR2 are SGHTA and FQGNSA. The CDR3 is 14 residues long. The CDR3 reads CASSGQGTTGELFF. In DNA, the CDR3 is TGTGCCAGCAGCGGCCAGGGAACAACCGGGGAGCTGTTTTTT.

This chain uses TRBV6-5 with TRBJ2-4, with TRBD1 matching over 8 bases. Germline values: CDR1 MNHEY, CDR2 SVGAGI. The CDR3 is 16 residues long. V dropped 4 bases and J dropped 2; count of bases not matched to a gene: 7. The CDR3 coding sequence is TGTGCCAGCAGTTCCCGACAGGGGTTGACCAAAAACATTCAGTACTTC. Protein product: CASSSRQGLTKNIQYF.

The V call is TRBV27, the J call TRBJ2-1; 9 nucleotides agree with TRBD1. This CDR3 is built from 13 residues. Germline V CDR1 and CDR2: MNHEY, SMNVEV (reference sequence). The ends lost 5 bases at V and 13 bases at J; junction bases unmatched: 9. CDR3 bases: TGTGCCAGCAGTAGATTGGGACAGGGCGGCCAGTTCTTC. Protein: CASSRLGQGGQFF.